This TCR beta chain was profiled in a study of blood T cell repertoires in COVID-19. In the study overall: Samples came from the United States, Italy and Spain, spanning acute and convalescent COVID-19. T cells, B-cell-depleted T cells, or PBMCs supplied cDNA or gDNA.

Authors' data handling: Estimates of nucleated cell counts were drawn from the amplification of reference gene primers. Profiling relied on immunoSEQ multiplex PCR, and the TCRdb table lists in-frame clones only, not all of them. The V and J calls and clone size are taken from that table; D and trimming were inferred from the DNA. The repertoire has around 50,000 clones, about 82% of them found once; the top ten carry over 2%. This clone was detected once. V was cut by 2 bases and J by 0 bases, with 20 bases left in between. Germline V gives CDR1 MNHNS, CDR2 SASEGT. The CDR3 loop spans 19 amino acids.

The J gene is TRBJ2-4, the V gene TRBV6-1; weak D call: TRBD2 (5 bases). This TCR was recovered from an older woman with acute or convalescent COVID-19. The sample consisted of peripheral blood. Here the CDR3 DNA reads TGTGCCAGCAGTGAACAGCTCGGCGGGCTAGGCTTAGCCAAAAACATTCAGTACTTC. Translated, it gives CASSEQLGGLGLAKNIQYF.